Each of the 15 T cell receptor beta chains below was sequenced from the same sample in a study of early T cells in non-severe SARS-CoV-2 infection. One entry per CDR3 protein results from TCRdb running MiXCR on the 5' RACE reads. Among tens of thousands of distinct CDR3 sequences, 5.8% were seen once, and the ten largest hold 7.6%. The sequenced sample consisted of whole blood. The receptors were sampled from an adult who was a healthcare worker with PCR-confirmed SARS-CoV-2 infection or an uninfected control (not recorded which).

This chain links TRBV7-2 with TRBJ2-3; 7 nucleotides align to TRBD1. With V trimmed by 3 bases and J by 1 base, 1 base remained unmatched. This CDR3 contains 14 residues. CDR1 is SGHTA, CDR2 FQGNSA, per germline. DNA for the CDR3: TGTGCCAGCAGCTTTGACAGGGGCACAGATACGCAGTATTTT. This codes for CASSFDRGTDTQYF.

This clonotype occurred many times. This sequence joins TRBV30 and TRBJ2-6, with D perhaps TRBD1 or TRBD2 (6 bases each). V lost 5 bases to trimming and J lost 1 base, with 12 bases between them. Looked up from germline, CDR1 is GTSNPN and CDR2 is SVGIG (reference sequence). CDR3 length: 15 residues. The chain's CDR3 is CAWARGGSGANVLTF. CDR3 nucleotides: TGTGCCTGGGCCCGAGGGGGGTCTGGGGCCAACGTCCTGACTTTC.

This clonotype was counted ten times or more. The CDR3 DNA sequence: TGTGCCAGCAGTTCACCCCGTAGCGGGGGGATTGAGCAGTTCTTC. This translates into CASSSPRSGGIEQFF. The chain links TRBV5-4 to TRBJ2-1; 10 nucleotides agree with TRBD2. The J segment lost 9 bases and the V segment lost 5 bases, leaving 11 bases of the junction unmatched. Germline CDR1 and CDR2: SGHNT and YYREEE (reference sequence). The CDR3 has 15 residues. Using reference TRBV5-4 and TRBJ2-1 for the parts outside the CDR3, the full variable domain is ETGVTQSPTHLIKTRGQQVTLRCSSQSGHNTVSWYQQALGQGPQFIFQYYREEENGRGNFPPRFSGLQFPNYSSELNVNALELDDSALYLCASSSPRSGGIEQFFGPGTRLTVL.

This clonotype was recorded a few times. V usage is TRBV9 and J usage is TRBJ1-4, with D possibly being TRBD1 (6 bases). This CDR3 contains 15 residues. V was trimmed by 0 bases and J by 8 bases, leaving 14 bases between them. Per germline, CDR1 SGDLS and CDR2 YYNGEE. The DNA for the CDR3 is TGTGCCAGCAGCGTAGACCGGGGGCCTTTCGAAAAACTGTTTTTT. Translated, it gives CASSVDRGPFEKLFF.

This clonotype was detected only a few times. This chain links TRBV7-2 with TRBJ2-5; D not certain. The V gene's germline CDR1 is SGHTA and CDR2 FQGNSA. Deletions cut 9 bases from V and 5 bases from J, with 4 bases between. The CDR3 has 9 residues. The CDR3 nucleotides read TGTGCCAGAGGGGAGACCCAGTACTTC. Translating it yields CARGETQYF.

CDR3 protein: CSARAPGGQVSTDTQYF. The DNA of the CDR3 is TGCAGTGCTAGGGCCCCGGGAGGGCAGGTTAGCACAGATACGCAGTATTTT. The chain couples TRBV20-1 to TRBJ2-3; TRBD2 aligns across 8 bases. The V segment lost 3 bases and the J segment 0 bases; nucleotides outside the gene matches: 11. The CDR3 length is 17 residues. Germline CDR1 reads DFQATT; CDR2 reads SNEGSKA (reference sequence).

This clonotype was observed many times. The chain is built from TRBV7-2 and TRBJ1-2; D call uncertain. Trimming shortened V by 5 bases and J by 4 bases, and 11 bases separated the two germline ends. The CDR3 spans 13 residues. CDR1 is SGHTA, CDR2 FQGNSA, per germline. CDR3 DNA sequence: TGTGCCAGCAGCCCAATGATTAGCTATGGCTACACCTTC. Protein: CASSPMISYGYTF.

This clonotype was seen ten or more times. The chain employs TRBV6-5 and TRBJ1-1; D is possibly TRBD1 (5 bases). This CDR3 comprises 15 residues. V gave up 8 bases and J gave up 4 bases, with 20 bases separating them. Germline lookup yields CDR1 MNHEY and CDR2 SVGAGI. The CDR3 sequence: CASGEKGLGSTEAFF. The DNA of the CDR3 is TGTGCCAGCGGGGAAAAGGGGCTGGGGAGCACTGAAGCTTTCTTT.

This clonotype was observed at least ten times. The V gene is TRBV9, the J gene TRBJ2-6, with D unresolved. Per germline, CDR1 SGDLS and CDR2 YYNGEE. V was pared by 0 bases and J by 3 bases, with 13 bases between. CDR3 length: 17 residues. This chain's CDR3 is CASSVDLGMGGANVLTF. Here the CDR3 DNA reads TGTGCCAGCAGCGTAGATCTAGGGATGGGTGGGGCCAACGTCCTGACTTTC. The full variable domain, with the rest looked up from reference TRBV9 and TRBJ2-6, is DSGVTQTPKHLITATGQRVTLRCSPRSGDLSVYWYQQSLDQGLQFLIQYYNGEERAKGNILERFSAQQFPDLHSELNLSSLELGDSALYFCASSVDLGMGGANVLTFGAGSRLTVL.

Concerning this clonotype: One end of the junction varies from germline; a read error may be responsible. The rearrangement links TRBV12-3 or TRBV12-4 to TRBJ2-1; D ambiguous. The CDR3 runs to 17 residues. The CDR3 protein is CTSSLSRGGRSYNEQFF. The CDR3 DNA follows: TGTACCAGCAGTTTAAGTAGAGGTGGTAGGTCCTACAATGAGCAGTTCTTC.

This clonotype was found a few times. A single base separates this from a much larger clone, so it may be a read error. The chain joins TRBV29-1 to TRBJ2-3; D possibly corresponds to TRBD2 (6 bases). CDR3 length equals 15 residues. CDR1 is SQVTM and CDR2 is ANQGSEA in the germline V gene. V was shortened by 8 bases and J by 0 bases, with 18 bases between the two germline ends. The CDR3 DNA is TGCAGCATCGACTCCGGGGGATCTAGCACAGATACGCAGTATTTT. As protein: CSIDSGGSSTDTQYF.

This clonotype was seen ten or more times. Here the CDR3 reads CASSPLQGNNSPLHF. The CDR3 region has the DNA TGTGCCAGCAGTCCCTTACAGGGAAATAATTCACCCCTCCACTTT. The rearrangement joins TRBV27 to TRBJ1-6, with D possibly TRBD1 on 6 matching bases. Germline lookup yields CDR1 MNHEY and CDR2 SMNVEV (reference sequence). The CDR3 is made up of 15 amino acids. V was cut by 5 bases and J by 5 bases, with 13 bases left in between.

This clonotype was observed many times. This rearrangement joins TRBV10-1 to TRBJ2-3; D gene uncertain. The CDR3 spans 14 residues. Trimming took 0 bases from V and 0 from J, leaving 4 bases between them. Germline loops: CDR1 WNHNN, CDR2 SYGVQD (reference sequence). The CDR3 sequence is CASSESISTDTQYF. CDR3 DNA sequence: TGCGCCAGCAGTGAGTCGATTAGCACAGATACGCAGTATTTT.

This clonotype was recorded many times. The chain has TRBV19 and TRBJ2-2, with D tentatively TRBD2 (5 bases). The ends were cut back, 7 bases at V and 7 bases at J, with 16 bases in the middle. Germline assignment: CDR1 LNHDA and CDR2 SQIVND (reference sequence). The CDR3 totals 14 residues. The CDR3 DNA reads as TGTGCCAGTATCCGTGAGGGCCACGGCGGGGAGCTGTTTTTT. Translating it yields CASIREGHGGELFF.

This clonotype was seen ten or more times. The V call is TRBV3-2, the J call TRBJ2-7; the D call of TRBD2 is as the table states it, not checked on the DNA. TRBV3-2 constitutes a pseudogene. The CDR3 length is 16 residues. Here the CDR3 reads CASSPRASGRSREQYF. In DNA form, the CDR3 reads TGTGCCAGCAGCCCTCGCGCTAGCGGGAGGAGTCGGGAGCAGTACTTC.